In its sample, the clone carrying this T cell receptor beta chain was seen once. Only in-frame clones appear in the TCRdb table, and some are missing; sequencing was by immunoSEQ multiplex PCR. Among about 73,000 clones listed, around 92% were seen once. This sample is drawn from a study of T cell changes during pregnancy in multiple sclerosis. The CDR3 totals 16 residues. Germline V gene lookup returns CDR1 SGHAT and CDR2 FQNNGV. The junction had 13 bases not matched to a gene; V was cut back by 5 bases and J by 9 bases. Material: peripheral blood, obtained in the third trimester of pregnancy. The TCR comes from a female donor in good health, enrolled as a control in a pregnancy study. The genes are TRBV11-2 and TRBJ1-6; 7 bases are shared with TRBD1. The CDR3 DNA reads TGTGCCAGCAGCACTACAGGGGTTCGGTATTCTTCACCCCTCCACTTT. Translated: CASSTTGVRYSSPLHF.